One sample yielded the 26 T cell receptor beta chains listed below, sequenced in a study of blood T cell repertoires in COVID-19. Clones were read by immunoSEQ multiplex PCR, and TCRdb kept only the in-frame ones, dropping some. Seen here are 5,000 to 7,000 clones, roughly 80% observed once, and the top ten hold over 6.5%. The specimen sequenced was peripheral blood. These receptors were obtained from a human donor with active COVID-19. The donor label of this sample is uncertain.

This chain joins TRBV29-1 and TRBJ2-5, with a weak D call TRBD1 (6 bases). V shed 6 bases and J shed 5 bases, with 16 bases lying between them. CDR1 and CDR2 (germline): SQVTM, ANQGSEA. This CDR3 contains 13 residues. Here the CDR3 DNA reads TGCAGCGTAAATTTTGGGACAACGGAGACCCAGTACTTC. The encoded protein is CSVNFGTTETQYF.

The V and J genes are TRBV18 and TRBJ2-4, with unresolved D. Looked up from germline, CDR1 is KGHSH and CDR2 is LQKENI. V lost 0 bases and J 3 bases, leaving 9 bases between the germline ends. The CDR3 sequence is 15 residues long. CDR3 loop: CASSPPSVGKNIQYF. The CDR3, as DNA: TGTGCCAGCTCACCACCTTCCGTCGGCAAAAACATTCAGTACTTC.

As for this clone: One end of the junction fails to match germline, which may point to a read error. The CDR3: CASSLGTGGYTSPLHF. CDR3 DNA: TGCGCCAGCAGCCTGGGGACAGGGGGTTATACTTCACCCCTCCACTTT. This chain joins TRBV5-1 and TRBJ1-6, with TRBD1 matching 11 bases. Looked up from germline, CDR1 is SGHRS and CDR2 is YFSETQ. The CDR3 is made up of 16 amino acids.

The chain couples TRBV9 to TRBJ2-1; 8 nucleotides match TRBD2. This CDR3 contains 16 residues. The V and J ends lost 4 bases and 12 bases, in that order; junction bases with no gene match: 18. Germline values: CDR1 SGDLS, CDR2 YYNGEE. DNA for the CDR3: TGTGCCAGCAGCCCTAGCGGGCAGAGTCCCCTCGGGTGGCAGTTCTTC. Encoded protein: CASSPSGQSPLGWQFF.

This clone turned up a few times. The V and J genes are TRBV27 and TRBJ2-7; possibly TRBD1 for D (5 bases). This CDR3 region has 14 residues. Deletions cut 5 bases from V and 0 bases from J, with 11 bases between. Germline V lookup: CDR1 MNHEY, CDR2 SMNVEV (reference sequence). The CDR3 sequence: CASSPQVFSYEQYV. The CDR3 DNA sequence: TGTGCCAGCAGTCCACAGGTGTTCTCCTACGAGCAGTACGTC.

J is TRBJ1-2 and V is TRBV24-1; the match to TRBD1 covers 9 bases. V was clipped by 4 bases and J by 7 bases; unmatched bases: 6. Germline assignment: CDR1 KGHDR and CDR2 SFDVKD. The CDR3 consists of 14 residues. CDR3 nucleotide sequence: TGTGCCACCAGTGAAAACAGGGGGCTGGGTGGCTACACCTTC. It translates to CATSENRGLGGYTF.

V and J are TRBV7-9 and TRBJ1-2; D is unclear. CDR3 length: 15 amino acids. Trimming removed 3 bases from V and 0 bases from J, with 11 bases in between. Germline V gene data show CDR1 as SEHNR and CDR2 as FQNEAQ (reference sequence). CDR3 protein: CASSFGPTTNYGYTF. CDR3 sequence (DNA): TGTGCCAGCAGCTTCGGGCCGACTACTAACTATGGCTACACCTTC.

The chain couples TRBV7-2 to TRBJ2-7; D possibly corresponds to TRBD2 (6 bases). Trimming removed 2 bases at V and 7 bases at J, with 12 bases between. The germline V gene has CDR1 SGHTA and CDR2 FQGNSA. The CDR3 covers 13 residues. The CDR3 DNA is TGTGCCAGCAGCTTATGGGGACTCCTAGAGCAGTACGTC. This sequence encodes CASSLWGLLEQYV.

V gene TRBV24-1 combines with J gene TRBJ2-5, with a weak D call TRBD1 (7 bases). V lost 5 bases and J 1 base, leaving 13 bases between the germline ends. Germline V gene data show CDR1 as KGHDR and CDR2 as SFDVKD. There are 15 residues in the CDR3. The CDR3 reads CATSVNRGLQETQYF. DNA for the CDR3: TGTGCCACCAGTGTTAACAGGGGACTCCAAGAGACCCAGTACTTC.

This clone was seen a single time. This chain links TRBV27 with TRBJ2-7, with 11 bases fitting TRBD2. V gave up 2 bases and J gave up 0 bases; unmatched junction bases: 0. This CDR3 has 15 residues. Germline V CDR1 and CDR2: MNHEY, SMNVEV (reference sequence). CDR3 sequence: CASSLTSGSSYEQYV. DNA for the CDR3: TGTGCCAGCAGTTTAACTAGCGGGAGCTCCTACGAGCAGTACGTC.

This chain joins TRBV6-5 and TRBJ1-5; TRBD1 might be the D (6 bases). Germline V gives CDR1 MNHEY, CDR2 SVGAGI. V gave up 8 bases and J gave up 3 bases, with 8 bases separating them. CDR3 length: 12 residues. CDR3 amino acids: CASQGPNQPQHF. The CDR3 region has the DNA TGTGCCAGCCAGGGGCCCAATCAGCCCCAGCATTTT.

The CDR3 nucleotides are TGTGCCAGCAGTGAAGCCACAGCCCAGGGTTCTATTATCTATGGCTACACCTTC. Translated: CASSEATAQGSIIYGYTF. This chain connects TRBV6-1 to TRBJ1-2, with D maybe TRBD1 (5 bases). The CDR3 consists of 18 residues. The V end lost 0 bases, the J end lost 4 bases, and 21 bases lay between the germline ends. From germline, CDR1 is MNHNS and CDR2 SASEGT.

The rearrangement links TRBV2 to TRBJ2-3, with TRBD2 matching 9 bases. Germline V gene data show CDR1 as SNHLY and CDR2 as FYNNEI. V was clipped by 2 bases and J by 2 bases; unmatched bases: 5. CDR3 length equals 16 residues. The CDR3 nucleotides read TGTGCCAGCAGTGAACTAGCGGGACCCCCCACAGATACGCAGTATTTT. As protein: CASSELAGPPTDTQYF.

The rearrangement uses TRBV28 and TRBJ2-7; no clear D gene. Germline CDR1 and CDR2: MDHEN and SYDVKM. This CDR3 is built from 13 residues. V was trimmed by 5 bases and J by 0 bases, leaving 8 bases between them. The CDR3 here is CASSGGSSYEQYF. The CDR3 region has the DNA TGTGCCAGCAGTGGCGGCAGCTCCTACGAGCAGTACTTC.

The chain combines TRBV6-5 with TRBJ2-3; TRBD2 is a possible D gene (6 bases). Trimming removed 7 bases from V and 3 bases from J, with 17 bases in between. This CDR3 is built from 15 residues. Germline CDR1 reads MNHEY; CDR2 reads SVGAGI. CDR3: CASTRGFAGTDTQYF. For the CDR3, the DNA is TGTGCCAGCACTCGAGGGTTCGCGGGAACAGATACGCAGTATTTT.

The chain couples TRBV7-9 to TRBJ2-1; the D gene is possibly TRBD2 (6 bases). Germline loops: CDR1 SEHNR, CDR2 FQNEAQ (reference sequence). The CDR3 is made up of 15 amino acids. Deletions cut 1 base from V and 9 bases from J, with 16 bases between. CDR3 bases: TGTGCCAGCAGCTTAGGTGGGGGGAGGTTTGGTGAGCAGTTCTTC. It specifies CASSLGGGRFGEQFF.

CDR3 residues: CAWRTPRGLDEQYF. The CDR3 region has the DNA TGTGCCTGGAGGACCCCCAGGGGGCTGGACGAGCAGTACTTC. V is TRBV30 and J is TRBJ2-7, with 8 bases fitting TRBD1. The junction had 9 bases not matched to a gene; V was cut back by 3 bases and J by 5 bases. This CDR3 comprises 14 residues. The germline V gene has CDR1 GTSNPN and CDR2 SVGIG (reference sequence).

The chain joins TRBV5-1 to TRBJ2-7, with D possibly TRBD1 on 5 matching bases. The CDR3 loop spans 14 amino acids. CDR1 is SGHRS, CDR2 YFSETQ, per germline. V shed 0 bases and J shed 6 bases, with 13 bases lying between them. The CDR3 reads CASSLVGVGGEQYF. The CDR3 DNA is TGCGCCAGCAGCTTGGTAGGGGTCGGTGGCGAGCAGTACTTC.

J is TRBJ2-3 and V is TRBV6-5; 10 nucleotides line up with TRBD1. CDR1 MNHEY and CDR2 SVGAGI come from the germline V gene. With V trimmed by 2 bases and J by 6 bases, 5 bases remained unmatched. The CDR3 is 15 amino acids. CDR3: CASSYETGGLDTQYF. CDR3 nucleotides: TGTGCCAGCAGTTACGAGACAGGGGGCCTCGATACGCAGTATTTT.

The chain has TRBV7-8 and TRBJ2-3; D is uncertain. V was pared by 2 bases and J by 2 bases, with 8 bases between. Germline lookup yields CDR1 SGHVS and CDR2 FQNEAQ. The CDR3 totals 14 residues. CDR3: CASSLSPFTDTQYF. Here the CDR3 DNA reads TGTGCCAGCAGCTTAAGCCCCTTCACAGATACGCAGTATTTT.

This clone appeared once. The chain combines TRBV27 with TRBJ2-5, with TRBD2 matching over 8 bases. Germline values: CDR1 MNHEY, CDR2 SMNVEV (reference sequence). The ends lost 5 bases at V and 6 bases at J; junction bases unmatched: 14. The CDR3 runs 16 residues. The CDR3: CASSPQARGGLKTQYF. The CDR3 DNA follows: TGTGCCAGCAGTCCCCAGGCCCGGGGGGGCCTGAAGACCCAGTACTTC.

This sequence joins TRBV29-1 and TRBJ1-2, with 8 bases identical to TRBD1. Germline loops: CDR1 SQVTM, CDR2 ANQGSEA. The junction had 12 bases not matched to a gene; V was cut back by 8 bases and J by 4 bases. The CDR3 is 14 residues long. As DNA, the CDR3 is TGCAGCATATCCTCAGGGGGCGATTTCTATGGCTACACCTTC. Its translation: CSISSGGDFYGYTF.

This chain connects TRBV4-1 to TRBJ2-3; 9 bases align to TRBD2. The V and J ends lost 2 bases and 0 bases, in that order; junction bases with no gene match: 3. CDR3 length: 16 amino acids. Per the germline V gene, CDR1 is MGHRA and CDR2 is YSYEKL. This chain's CDR3 is CASSQRLAASTDTQYF. In DNA, the CDR3 is TGCGCCAGCAGCCAACGACTAGCGGCGAGCACAGATACGCAGTATTTT.

V usage is TRBV30 and J usage is TRBJ2-1, with 7 bases matching TRBD1. In germline, CDR1 is GTSNPN, CDR2 SVGIG (reference sequence). The length of the CDR3 is 12 residues. V was pared by 4 bases and J by 11 bases, with 8 bases of the junction left unmatched. CDR3 in DNA: TGTGCCTGGATAGGGGCACAGGGGAAGCAGTTCTTC. It specifies CAWIGAQGKQFF.

This chain connects TRBV7-9 to TRBJ2-7; D perhaps matches TRBD2 (6 bases). Germline CDR1 reads SEHNR; CDR2 reads FQNEAQ (reference sequence). The CDR3 sequence is 14 residues long. Trimming shortened V by 2 bases and J by 3 bases, and 11 bases separated the two germline ends. CDR3 nucleotide sequence: TGTGCCAGCAGCTTATACGGGGGTAACTACGAGCAGTACTTC. Its protein product is CASSLYGGNYEQYF.

This clone has only one observation. This chain links TRBV30 with TRBJ2-4; 9 bases align to TRBD1. The germline V gene encodes CDR1 GTSNPN and CDR2 SVGIG (reference sequence). J was trimmed by 6 bases and V by 0 bases; bases with no gene match: 3. The CDR3 is 14 residues long. This chain's CDR3 is CAWSVMDRGNIQYF. The CDR3 nucleotides read TGTGCCTGGAGTGTAATGGACAGGGGAAACATTCAGTACTTC.